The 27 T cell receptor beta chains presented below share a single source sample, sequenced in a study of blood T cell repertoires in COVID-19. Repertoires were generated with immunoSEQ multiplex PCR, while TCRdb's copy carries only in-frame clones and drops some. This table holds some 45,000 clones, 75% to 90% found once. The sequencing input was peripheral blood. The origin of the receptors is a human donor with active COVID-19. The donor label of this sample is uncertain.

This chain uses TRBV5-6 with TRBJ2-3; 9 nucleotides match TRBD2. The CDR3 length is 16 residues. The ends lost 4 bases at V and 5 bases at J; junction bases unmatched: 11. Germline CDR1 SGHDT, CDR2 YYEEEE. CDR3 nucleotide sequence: TGTGCCAGCAGCCGCGGGCGGGGGGGTTCCAGAGATACGCAGTATTTT. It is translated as CASSRGRGGSRDTQYF.

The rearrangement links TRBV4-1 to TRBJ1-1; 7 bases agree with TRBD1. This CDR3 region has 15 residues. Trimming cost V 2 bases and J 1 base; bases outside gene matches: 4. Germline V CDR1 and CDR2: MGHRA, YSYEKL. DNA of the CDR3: TGCGCCAGCAGCCAACCGACAGGGAGGAACACTGAAGCTTTCTTT. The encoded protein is CASSQPTGRNTEAFF.

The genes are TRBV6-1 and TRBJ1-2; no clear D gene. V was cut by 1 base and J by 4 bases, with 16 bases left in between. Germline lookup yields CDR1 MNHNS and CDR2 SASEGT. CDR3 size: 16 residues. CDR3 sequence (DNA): TGTGCCAGCAGTGAAGGCCCGTTACAGTCTGGCTATGGCTACACCTTC. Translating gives CASSEGPLQSGYGYTF.

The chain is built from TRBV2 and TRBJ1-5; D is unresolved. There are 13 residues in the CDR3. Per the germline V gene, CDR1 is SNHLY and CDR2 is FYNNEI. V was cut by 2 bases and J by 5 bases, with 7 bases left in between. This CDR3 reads CASSEFRDQPQHF. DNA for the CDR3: TGTGCCAGCAGTGAATTTCGGGATCAGCCCCAGCATTTT. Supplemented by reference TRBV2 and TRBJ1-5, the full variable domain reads EPEVTQTPSHQVTQMGQEVILRCVPISNHLYFYWYRQILGQKVEFLVSFYNNEISEKSEIFDDQFSVERPDGSNFTLKIRSTKLEDSAMYFCASSEFRDQPQHFGDGTRLSIL.

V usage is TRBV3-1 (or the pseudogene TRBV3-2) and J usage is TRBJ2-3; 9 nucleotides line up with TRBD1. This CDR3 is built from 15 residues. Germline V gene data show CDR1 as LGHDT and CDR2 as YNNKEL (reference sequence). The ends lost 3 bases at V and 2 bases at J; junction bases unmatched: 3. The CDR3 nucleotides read TGTGCCAGCAGCCATGGGACAGGGTACACAGATACGCAGTATTTT. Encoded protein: CASSHGTGYTDTQYF.

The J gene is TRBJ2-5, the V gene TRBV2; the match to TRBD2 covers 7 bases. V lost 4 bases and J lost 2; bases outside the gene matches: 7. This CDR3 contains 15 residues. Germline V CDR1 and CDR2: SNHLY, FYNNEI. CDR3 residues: CASSGFRGVQETQYF. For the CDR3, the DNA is TGTGCCAGCAGTGGTTTTCGGGGGGTTCAAGAGACCCAGTACTTC.

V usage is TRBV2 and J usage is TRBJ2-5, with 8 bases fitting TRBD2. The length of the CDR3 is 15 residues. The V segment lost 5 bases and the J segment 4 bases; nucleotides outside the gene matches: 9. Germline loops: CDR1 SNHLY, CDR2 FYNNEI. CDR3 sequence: CASSLEVAGRETQYF. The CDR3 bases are TGTGCCAGCAGTCTAGAGGTAGCGGGGAGAGAGACCCAGTACTTC.

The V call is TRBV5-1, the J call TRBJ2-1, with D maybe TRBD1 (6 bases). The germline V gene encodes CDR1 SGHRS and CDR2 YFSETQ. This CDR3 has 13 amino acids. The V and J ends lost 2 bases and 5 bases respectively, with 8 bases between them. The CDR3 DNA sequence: TGCGCCAGCAGCTTTGGACAGAACAATGAGCAGTTCTTC. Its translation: CASSFGQNNEQFF.

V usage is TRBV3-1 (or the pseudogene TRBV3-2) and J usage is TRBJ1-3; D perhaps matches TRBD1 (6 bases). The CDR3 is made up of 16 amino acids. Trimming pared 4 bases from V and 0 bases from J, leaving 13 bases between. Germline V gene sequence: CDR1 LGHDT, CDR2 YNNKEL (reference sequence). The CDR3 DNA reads TGTGCCAGCAGCCCACAAGGACAGCTCTCTGGAAACACCATATATTTT. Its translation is CASSPQGQLSGNTIYF.

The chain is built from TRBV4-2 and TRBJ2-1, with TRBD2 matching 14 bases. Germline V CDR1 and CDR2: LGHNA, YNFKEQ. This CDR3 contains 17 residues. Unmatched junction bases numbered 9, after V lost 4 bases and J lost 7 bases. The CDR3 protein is CASSPITGTSGSNEQFF. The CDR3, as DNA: TGTGCCAGCAGCCCCATCACCGGGACTAGCGGGAGTAATGAGCAGTTCTTC.

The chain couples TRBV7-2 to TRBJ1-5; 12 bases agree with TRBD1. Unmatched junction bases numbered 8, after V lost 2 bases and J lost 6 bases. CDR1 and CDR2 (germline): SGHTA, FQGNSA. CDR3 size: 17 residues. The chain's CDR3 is CASSLTSGQGAAQPQHF. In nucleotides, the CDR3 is TGTGCCAGCAGCTTAACTTCGGGACAGGGGGCGGCTCAGCCCCAGCATTTT.

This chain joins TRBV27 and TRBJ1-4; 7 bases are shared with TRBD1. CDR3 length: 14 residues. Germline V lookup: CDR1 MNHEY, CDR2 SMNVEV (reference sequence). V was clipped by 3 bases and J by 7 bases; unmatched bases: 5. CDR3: CASSFDRDPEKLFF. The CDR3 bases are TGTGCCAGCAGTTTTGACAGGGACCCTGAAAAACTGTTTTTT. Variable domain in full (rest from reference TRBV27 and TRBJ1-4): EAQVTQNPRYLITVTGKKLTVTCSQNMNHEYMSWYRQDPGLGLRQIYYSMNVEVTDKGDVPEGYKVSRKEKRNFPLILESPSPNQTSLYFCASSFDRDPEKLFFGSGTQLSVL.

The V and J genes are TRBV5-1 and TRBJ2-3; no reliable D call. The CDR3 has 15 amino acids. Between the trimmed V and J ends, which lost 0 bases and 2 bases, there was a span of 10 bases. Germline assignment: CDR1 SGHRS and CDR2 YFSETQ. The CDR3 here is CASSLGLAYTDTQYF. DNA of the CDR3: TGCGCCAGCAGCTTGGGACTGGCTTACACAGATACGCAGTATTTT.

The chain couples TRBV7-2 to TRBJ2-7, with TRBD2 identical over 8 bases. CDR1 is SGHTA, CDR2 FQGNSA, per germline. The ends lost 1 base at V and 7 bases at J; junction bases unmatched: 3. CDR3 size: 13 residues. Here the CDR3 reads CASSLGLAGEQYF. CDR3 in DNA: TGTGCCAGCAGCTTAGGTTTAGCGGGAGAGCAGTACTTC.

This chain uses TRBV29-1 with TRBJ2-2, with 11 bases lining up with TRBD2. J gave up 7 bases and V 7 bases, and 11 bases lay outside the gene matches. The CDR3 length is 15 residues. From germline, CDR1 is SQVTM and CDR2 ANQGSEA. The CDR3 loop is CSGLLAGDMIGELFF. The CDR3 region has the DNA TGCAGCGGCCTACTAGCGGGAGATATGATCGGGGAGCTGTTTTTT.

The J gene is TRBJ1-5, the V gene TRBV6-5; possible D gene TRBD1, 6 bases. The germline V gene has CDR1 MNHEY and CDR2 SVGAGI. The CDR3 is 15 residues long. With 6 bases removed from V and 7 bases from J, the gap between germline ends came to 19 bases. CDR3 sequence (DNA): TGTGCCAGCAGCGTATACAGGGCTTCGGGGCAGCCCCAGCATTTT. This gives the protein CASSVYRASGQPQHF.

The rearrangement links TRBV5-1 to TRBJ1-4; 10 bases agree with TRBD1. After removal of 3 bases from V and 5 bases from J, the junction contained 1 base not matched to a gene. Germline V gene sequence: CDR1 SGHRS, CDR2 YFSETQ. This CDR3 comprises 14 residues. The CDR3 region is CASSSGQGNEKLFF. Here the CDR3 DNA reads TGCGCCAGCAGCTCGGGACAGGGGAATGAAAAACTGTTTTTT.

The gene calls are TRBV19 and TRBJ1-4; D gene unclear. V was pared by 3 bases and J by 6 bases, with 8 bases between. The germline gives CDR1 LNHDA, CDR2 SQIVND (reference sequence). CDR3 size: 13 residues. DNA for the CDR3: TGTGCCAGTAGTATTAACGAGGATGAAAAACTGTTTTTT. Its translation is CASSINEDEKLFF.

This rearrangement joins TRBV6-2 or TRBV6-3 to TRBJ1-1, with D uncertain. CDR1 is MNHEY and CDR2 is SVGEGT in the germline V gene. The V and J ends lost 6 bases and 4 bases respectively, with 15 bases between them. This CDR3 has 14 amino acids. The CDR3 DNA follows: TGTGCCAGCAGCCAAACCTTGACTAGCACTGAAGCTTTCTTT. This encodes CASSQTLTSTEAFF.

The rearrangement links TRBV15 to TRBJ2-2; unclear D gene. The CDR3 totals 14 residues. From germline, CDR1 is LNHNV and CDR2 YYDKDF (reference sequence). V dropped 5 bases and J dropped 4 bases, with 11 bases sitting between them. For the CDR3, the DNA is TGTGCCACCAGCCTTTTACCAGGCACCGGGGAGCTGTTTTTT. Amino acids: CATSLLPGTGELFF.

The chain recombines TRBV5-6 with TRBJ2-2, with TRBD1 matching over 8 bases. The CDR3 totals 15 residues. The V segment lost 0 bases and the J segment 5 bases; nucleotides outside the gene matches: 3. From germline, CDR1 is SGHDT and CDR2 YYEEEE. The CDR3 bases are TGTGCCAGCAGCTTGGCAGGGGGCGTAACCGGGGAGCTGTTTTTT. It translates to CASSLAGGVTGELFF.

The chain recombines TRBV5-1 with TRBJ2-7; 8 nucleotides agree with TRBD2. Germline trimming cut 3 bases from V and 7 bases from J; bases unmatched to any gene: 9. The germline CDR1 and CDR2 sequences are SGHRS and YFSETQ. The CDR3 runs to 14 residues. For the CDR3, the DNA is TGCGCCAGCAGCTCGTTAGCGGGATCGGGTGAGCAGTACTTC. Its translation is CASSSLAGSGEQYF.

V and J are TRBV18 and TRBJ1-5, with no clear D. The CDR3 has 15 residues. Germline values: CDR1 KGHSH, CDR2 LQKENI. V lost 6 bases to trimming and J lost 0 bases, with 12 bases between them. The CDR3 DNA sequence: TGTGCCAGCTCCACGGAGCCGTATAGCAATCAGCCCCAGCATTTT. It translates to CASSTEPYSNQPQHF.

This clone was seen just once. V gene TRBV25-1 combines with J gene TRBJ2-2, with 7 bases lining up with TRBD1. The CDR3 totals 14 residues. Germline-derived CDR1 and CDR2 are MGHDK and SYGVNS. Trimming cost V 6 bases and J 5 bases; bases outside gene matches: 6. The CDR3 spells CASSGRGQTGELFF. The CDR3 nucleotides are TGTGCCAGCAGCGGAAGGGGACAGACCGGGGAGCTGTTTTTT. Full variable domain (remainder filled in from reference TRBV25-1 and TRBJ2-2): EADIYQTPRYLVIGTGKKITLECSQTMGHDKMYWYQQDPGMELHLIHYSYGVNSTEKGDLSSESTVSRIRTEHFPLTLESARPSHTSQYLCASSGRGQTGELFFGEGSRLTVL.

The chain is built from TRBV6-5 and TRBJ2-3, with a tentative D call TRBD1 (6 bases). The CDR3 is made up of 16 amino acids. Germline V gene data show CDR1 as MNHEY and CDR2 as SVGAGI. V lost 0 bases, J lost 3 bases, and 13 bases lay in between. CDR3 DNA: TGTGCCAGCAGTTACTCGAGAGGGGGACCGACAGATACGCAGTATTTT. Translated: CASSYSRGGPTDTQYF.

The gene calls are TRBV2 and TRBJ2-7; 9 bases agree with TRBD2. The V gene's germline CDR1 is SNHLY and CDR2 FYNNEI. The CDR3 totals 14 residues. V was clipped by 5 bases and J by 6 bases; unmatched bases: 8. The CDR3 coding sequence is TGTGCCAGCAGTCCTATAGCGGGAGTCGCCGAGCAGTACTTC. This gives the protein CASSPIAGVAEQYF.

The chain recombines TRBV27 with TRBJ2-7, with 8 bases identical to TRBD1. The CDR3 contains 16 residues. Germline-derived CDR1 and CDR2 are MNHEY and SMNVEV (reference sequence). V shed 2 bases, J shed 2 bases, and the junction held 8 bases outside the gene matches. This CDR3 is CASSLLTGTGPYEQYF. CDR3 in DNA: TGTGCCAGCAGTTTACTCACCGGGACAGGCCCCTACGAGCAGTACTTC.